This T cell receptor beta chain was recovered during a study of blood T cell repertoires in COVID-19. Study information: Some COVID-19 samples were acute and others convalescent; all came from the United States, Italy and Spain. T cells, B-cell-depleted T cells, or PBMCs supplied cDNA or gDNA.

The V end lost 4 bases, the J end lost 4 bases, and 13 bases lay between the germline ends. Germline CDR1 LGHDT, CDR2 YNNKEL (reference sequence). The CDR3 consists of 14 residues. Per the original data handling: Estimates of nucleated cell counts were drawn from the amplification of reference gene primers. The table came from immunoSEQ multiplex PCR; TCRdb's copy has only in-frame clones and leaves some out. The D gene and trimming were derived from the DNA, and the V and J assignments and clone size from that table. The data hold hundreds of thousands of clones, with approximately 84% observed a single time.

This sequence originates from a woman under 40 who had recovered from COVID-19. The V gene is TRBV3-1 (or the pseudogene TRBV3-2), the J gene TRBJ1-2, with D possibly being TRBD1 (6 bases). Sequenced: peripheral blood. DNA of the CDR3: TGTGCCAGCAGCCCCTCGACAGGATCCTATGGCTACACCTTC. This codes for CASSPSTGSYGYTF.